The present T cell receptor beta chain was sequenced within a study of blood T cell repertoires in COVID-19. Study at large: Spain, Italy and the United States supplied samples that represented acute and convalescent COVID-19. PBMCs, B-cell-depleted T cells, or T cells were the source of the cDNA or gDNA that made up the material.

Sequencing was performed with immunoSEQ multiplex PCR; in TCRdb, only in-frame clones are kept and a portion is missing. The sample includes 150,000 to 200,000 clones, approximately 80% of them seen just once. The CDR3 spans 13 residues. Trimming left V 4 bases short and J 8 bases short, with 14 bases between. The germline V gene encodes CDR1 SNHLY and CDR2 FYNNEI. The sample taken for sequencing was peripheral blood. The chain has TRBV2 and TRBJ1-1; no firm D call. The sequence derives from a woman aged 45 to 65 with active or convalescent COVID-19. CDR3 in amino acids: CASSVQTRREAFF. CDR3 DNA sequence: TGTGCCAGCAGTGTTCAAACCCGGAGGGAAGCTTTCTTT.